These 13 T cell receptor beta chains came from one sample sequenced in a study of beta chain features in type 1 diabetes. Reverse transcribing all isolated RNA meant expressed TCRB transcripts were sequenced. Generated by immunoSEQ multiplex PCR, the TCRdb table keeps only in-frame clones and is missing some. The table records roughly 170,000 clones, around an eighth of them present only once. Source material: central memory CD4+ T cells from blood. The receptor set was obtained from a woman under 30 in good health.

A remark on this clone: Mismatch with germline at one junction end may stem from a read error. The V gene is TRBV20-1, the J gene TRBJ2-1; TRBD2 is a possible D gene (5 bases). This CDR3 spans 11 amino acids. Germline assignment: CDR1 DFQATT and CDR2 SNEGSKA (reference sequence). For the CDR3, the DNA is TGCAGTACTAGAGTCCGGGGAGAGCAGTTCTTC. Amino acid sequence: CSTRVRGEQFF.

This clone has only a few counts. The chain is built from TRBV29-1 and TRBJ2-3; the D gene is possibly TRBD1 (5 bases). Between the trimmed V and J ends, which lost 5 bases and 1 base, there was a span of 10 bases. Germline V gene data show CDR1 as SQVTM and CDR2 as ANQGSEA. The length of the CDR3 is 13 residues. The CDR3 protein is CSVYLGGTDTQYF. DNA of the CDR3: TGCAGCGTTTACTTAGGGGGCACAGATACGCAGTATTTT.

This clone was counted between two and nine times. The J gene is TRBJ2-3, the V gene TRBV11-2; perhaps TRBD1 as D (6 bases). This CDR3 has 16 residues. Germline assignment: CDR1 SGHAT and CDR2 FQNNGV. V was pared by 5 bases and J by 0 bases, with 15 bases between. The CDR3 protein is CASSPLRGTSTDTQYF. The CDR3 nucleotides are TGTGCCAGCAGCCCGCTCAGGGGAACTAGCACAGATACGCAGTATTTT.

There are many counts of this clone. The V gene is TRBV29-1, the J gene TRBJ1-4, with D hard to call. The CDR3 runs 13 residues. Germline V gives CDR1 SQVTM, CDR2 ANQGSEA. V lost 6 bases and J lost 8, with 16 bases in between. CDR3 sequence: CSVGKGGEEKLFF. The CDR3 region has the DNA TGCAGCGTGGGGAAGGGAGGAGAGGAAAAACTGTTTTTT.

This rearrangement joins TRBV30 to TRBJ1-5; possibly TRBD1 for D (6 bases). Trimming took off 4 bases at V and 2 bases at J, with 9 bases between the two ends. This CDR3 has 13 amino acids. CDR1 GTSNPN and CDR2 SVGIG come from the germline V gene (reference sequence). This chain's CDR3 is CAWNPGGNQPQHF. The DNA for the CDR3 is TGTGCCTGGAACCCAGGGGGCAATCAGCCCCAGCATTTT.

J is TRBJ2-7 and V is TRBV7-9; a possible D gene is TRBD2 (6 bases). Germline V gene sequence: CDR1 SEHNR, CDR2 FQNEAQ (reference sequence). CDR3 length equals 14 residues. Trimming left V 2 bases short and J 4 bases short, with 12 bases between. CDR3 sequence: CASSLMGRRYEQYF. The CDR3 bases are TGTGCCAGCAGCTTAATGGGGAGGAGGTACGAGCAGTACTTC.

The chain's CDR3 is CASSLQGFGYTF. As DNA, the CDR3 is TGTGCCAGCAGTTTACAGGGGTTTGGCTACACCTTC. This chain connects TRBV28 to TRBJ1-2, with a tentative D call TRBD1 (6 bases). The CDR3 loop spans 12 amino acids. In germline, CDR1 is MDHEN, CDR2 SYDVKM. With 2 bases removed from V and 7 bases from J, the gap between germline ends came to 8 bases.

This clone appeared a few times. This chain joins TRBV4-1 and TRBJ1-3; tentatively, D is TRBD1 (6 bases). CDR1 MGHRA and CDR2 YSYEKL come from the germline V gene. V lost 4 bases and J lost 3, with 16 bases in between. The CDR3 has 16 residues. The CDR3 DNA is TGCGCCAGCAGCCGGTACATGGGGGCCTATGGAAACACCATATATTTT. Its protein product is CASSRYMGAYGNTIYF.

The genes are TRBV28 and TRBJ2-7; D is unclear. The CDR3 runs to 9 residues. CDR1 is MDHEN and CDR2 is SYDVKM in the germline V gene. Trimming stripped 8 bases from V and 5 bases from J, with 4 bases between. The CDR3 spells CASGDEQYF. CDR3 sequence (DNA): TGTGCCAGCGGAGACGAGCAGTACTTC.

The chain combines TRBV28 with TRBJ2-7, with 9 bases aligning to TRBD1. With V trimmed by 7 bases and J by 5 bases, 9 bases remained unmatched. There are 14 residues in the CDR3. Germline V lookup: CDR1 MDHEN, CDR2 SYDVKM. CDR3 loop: CASTVGTGHNEQYF. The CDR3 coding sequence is TGTGCCAGCACGGTGGGGACAGGGCATAACGAGCAGTACTTC. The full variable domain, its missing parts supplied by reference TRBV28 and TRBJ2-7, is DVKVTQSSRYLVKRTGEKVFLECVQDMDHENMFWYRQDPGLGLRLIYFSYDVKMKEKGDIPEGYSVSREKKERFSLILESASTNQTSMYLCASTVGTGHNEQYFGPGTRLTVT.

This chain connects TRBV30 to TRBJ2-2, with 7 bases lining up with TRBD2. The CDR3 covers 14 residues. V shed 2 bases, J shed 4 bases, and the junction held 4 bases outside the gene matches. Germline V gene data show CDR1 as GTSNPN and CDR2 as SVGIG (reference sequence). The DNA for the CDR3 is TGTGCCTGGAGTCCTAGCGGACCCACCGGGGAGCTGTTTTTT. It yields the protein CAWSPSGPTGELFF.

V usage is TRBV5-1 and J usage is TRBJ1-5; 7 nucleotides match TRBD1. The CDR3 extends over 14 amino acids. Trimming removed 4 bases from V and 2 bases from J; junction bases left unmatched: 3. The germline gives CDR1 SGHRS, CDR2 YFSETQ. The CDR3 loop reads CASSVGTGNQPQHF. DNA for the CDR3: TGCGCCAGCAGCGTAGGGACAGGCAATCAGCCCCAGCATTTT.

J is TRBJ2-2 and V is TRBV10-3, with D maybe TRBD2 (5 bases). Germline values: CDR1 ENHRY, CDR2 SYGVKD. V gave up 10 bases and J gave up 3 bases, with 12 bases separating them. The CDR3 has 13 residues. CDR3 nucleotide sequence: TGTGCCACCCGCGGGCGGGACACCGGGGAGCTGTTTTTT. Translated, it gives CATRGRDTGELFF.